One T cell receptor beta chain is described in this entry. Its antigen is still unknown. The sample has other DNA sequences that encode this CDR3 too. When replicate PCRs were run on sorted subsets, they used about 220 ng DNA, tens of thousands of T cell genomes. The assay was immunoSEQ multiplex PCR, and TCRdb's table has in-frame clones only and misses some. The repertoire holds 2 million to 2.5 million clones, with approximately 94% as singletons. In the naive CD8 group, cells lacked CD45RO and were positively selected for CCR7, so terminally differentiated effector memory CD45RA+ cells were left out. The data were taken from a study of shared clonotypes between healthy human individuals. Whole-study findings and limits: Few donors restricted represented genetic and exposure-history diversity.

This receptor was identified in a man younger than 30 in good health. Some clones in this sample may be carry-over from other donors' samples. Input material: naive CD8+ T cells from PBMCs.

CDR3 sequence (DNA): TGTGCCAGCAGCTCCAGGGGCTCCTACGAGCAGTACTTC. Translation gives CASSSRGSYEQYF. The chain has TRBV11-2 and TRBJ2-7, with D possibly being TRBD1 (6 bases). The CDR3 spans 13 residues. Trimming left V 4 bases short and J 0 bases short, with 7 bases between. Germline values: CDR1 SGHAT, CDR2 FQNNGV.